Presented here are 13 T cell receptor beta chains from one specimen sequenced in a study of shared clonotypes between healthy human individuals. The data were produced by immunoSEQ multiplex PCR, yet TCRdb's version contains in-frame clones alone and is incomplete. Of around 980,000 clones in the sample, 75% to 80% were seen once. Sequencing was carried out using memory CD4+ T cells from PBMCs. Indicated subset: CD45RA-negative fraction. Receptor source: a man between 18 and 35 years old in good health. Some clones in this sample may be carry-over from other donors' samples.

The chain combines TRBV5-4 with TRBJ2-5, with D perhaps matching TRBD2 (6 bases). The CDR3 loop spans 15 amino acids. Germline lookup yields CDR1 SGHNT and CDR2 YYREEE (reference sequence). Between the trimmed V and J ends, which lost 2 bases and 2 bases, there was a span of 13 bases. This CDR3 reads CASSLGLTIQETQYF. The CDR3 DNA follows: TGTGCCAGCAGCTTAGGACTAACCATACAAGAGACCCAGTACTTC.

This chain joins TRBV28 and TRBJ2-7; 8 nucleotides agree with TRBD1. The CDR3 length is 15 residues. The germline V gene has CDR1 MDHEN and CDR2 SYDVKM. V shed 5 bases, J shed 6 bases, and the junction held 12 bases outside the gene matches. CDR3 DNA sequence: TGTGCCAGCAGTCTGTCCGGGACAGGAAAAGTCGAGCAGTACTTC. It encodes CASSLSGTGKVEQYF.

Only one count was recorded for this clone. The chain is built from TRBV7-3 and TRBJ2-1; D remains unclear. V was trimmed by 5 bases and J by 0 bases, leaving 11 bases between them. The germline CDR1 and CDR2 sequences are SGHTA and FQGTGA. This CDR3 region has 15 residues. The CDR3 is CASSRTRSSYNEQFF. DNA of the CDR3: TGTGCCAGCAGCCGAACCCGGAGCTCCTACAATGAGCAGTTCTTC.

The rearrangement uses TRBV28 and TRBJ1-1; 8 bases are a match to TRBD1. Germline V gives CDR1 MDHEN, CDR2 SYDVKM. This CDR3 is built from 16 residues. The ends lost 3 bases at V and 5 bases at J; junction bases unmatched: 11. Written as DNA, the CDR3 is TGTGCCAGCAGTTTTCGCCTCGGACAGGGTGGAACTGAAGCTTTCTTT. It encodes CASSFRLGQGGTEAFF.

V usage is TRBV10-3 and J usage is TRBJ1-1, with TRBD1 identical over 7 bases. The CDR3 runs to 15 residues. With 10 bases clipped from V and 1 base from J, the junction kept 12 bases outside the gene matches. Germline V gives CDR1 ENHRY, CDR2 SYGVKD. The CDR3 here is CATAAFGTENTEAFF. CDR3 DNA: TGTGCCACTGCAGCTTTCGGGACAGAGAACACTGAAGCTTTCTTT.

The DNA of the CDR3 is TGTGCCAGCAGCGACGGAGGGGCAGATACGCAGTATTTT. Protein: CASSDGGADTQYF. The genes are TRBV9 and TRBJ2-3; perhaps TRBD2 as D (6 bases). This CDR3 comprises 13 residues. The V gene's germline CDR1 is SGDLS and CDR2 YYNGEE. V dropped 3 bases and J dropped 4 bases, with 9 bases sitting between them.

This clone occurred once. The CDR3 DNA is TGTGCCAGTAGTAGGGGAGAGCCACAGGGCGAGCAGTACTTC. Translated, it gives CASSRGEPQGEQYF. J is TRBJ2-7 and V is TRBV19; D might be TRBD1 (6 bases). This CDR3 has 14 amino acids. V was pared by 4 bases and J by 6 bases, with 16 bases between. The germline V gene encodes CDR1 LNHDA and CDR2 SQIVND (reference sequence).

This sequence joins TRBV30 and TRBJ1-4; D call uncertain. The CDR3 extends over 12 amino acids. Trimming removed 3 bases at V and 7 bases at J, with 9 bases between. From germline, CDR1 is GTSNPN and CDR2 SVGIG (reference sequence). The chain's CDR3 is CAWSLRVEKLFF. The DNA of the CDR3 is TGTGCCTGGAGCCTTAGAGTTGAAAAACTGTTTTTT.

V and J are TRBV10-3 and TRBJ2-4; 10 bases match TRBD1. The CDR3 length is 11 residues. Germline CDR1 reads ENHRY; CDR2 reads SYGVKD. Trimming at V came to 8 bases and at J to 12 bases, leaving 4 bases not matched to a gene. CDR3 DNA: TGTGCCATCGGACAGGGGGATTATCAGTACTTC. It specifies CAIGQGDYQYF.

CDR3 DNA sequence: TGTGCCAGCACAGGTTCGGTATCCTACGAGCAGTACTTC. Translated: CASTGSVSYEQYF. The gene calls are TRBV2 and TRBJ2-7; D unresolved. V was clipped by 7 bases and J by 1 base, with 11 bases between them. This CDR3 has 13 amino acids. CDR1 is SNHLY, CDR2 FYNNEI, per germline.

Details on this clone: The junction departs from germline at one end; a sequencing error may be responsible. The V call is TRBV9, the J call TRBJ2-1; D perhaps matches TRBD2 (5 bases). Germline V gives CDR1 SGDLS, CDR2 YYNGEE. The CDR3 is 16 residues long. CDR3 region: CASSVVPGTSYSEQFF. The CDR3 DNA sequence: TGTGCCAGCAGCGTAGTCCCGGGAACCTCCTACAGTGAGCAGTTCTTC.

This chain links TRBV7-2 with TRBJ2-2; unclear D gene. Germline CDR1 is SGHTA and CDR2 is FQGNSA. The CDR3 sequence is 14 residues long. V was cut by 1 base and J by 7 bases, with 10 bases left in between. This CDR3 is CASSLGRWSGELFF. CDR3 nucleotide sequence: TGTGCCAGCAGCTTAGGCAGATGGAGCGGGGAGCTGTTTTTT.

The genes are TRBV7-8 and TRBJ2-7; 10 bases are a match to TRBD2. V shed 2 bases, J shed 4 bases, and the junction held 14 bases outside the gene matches. This CDR3 region has 18 residues. The germline V gene has CDR1 SGHVS and CDR2 FQNEAQ. The CDR3 bases are TGTGCCAGCAGCTTAACTCACAAAAGAGCGGGAGGGCCTTACGAGCAGTACTTC. This translates into CASSLTHKRAGGPYEQYF. Full variable domain (missing parts from reference TRBV7-8 and TRBJ2-7): GAGVSQSPRYKVAKRGQDVALRCDPISGHVSLFWYQQALGQGPEFLTYFQNEAQLDKSGLPSDRFFAERPEGSVSTLKIQRTQQEDSAVYLCASSLTHKRAGGPYEQYFGPGTRLTVT.